This T cell receptor (beta chain) was obtained from a study of blood T cell repertoires in COVID-19. CDR1 is MNHEY and CDR2 is SVGAGI in the germline V gene. This CDR3 comprises 15 residues. Germline trimming cut 5 bases from V and 10 bases from J; bases unmatched to any gene: 11. Sequencing used immunoSEQ multiplex PCR; TCRdb keeps in-frame clones, though not all of them. In the table there are about 180,000 clones, 70% to 90% of which are singletons. The source is a man in his fifties with active or convalescent COVID-19. The chain uses TRBV6-5 and TRBJ1-1, with 12 bases lining up with TRBD1. Sequencing was done on a sample of peripheral blood. This CDR3 reads CASSTPRDRGHGAFF. In DNA, the CDR3 is TGTGCCAGCAGTACCCCCCGGGACAGGGGGCACGGAGCTTTCTTT.